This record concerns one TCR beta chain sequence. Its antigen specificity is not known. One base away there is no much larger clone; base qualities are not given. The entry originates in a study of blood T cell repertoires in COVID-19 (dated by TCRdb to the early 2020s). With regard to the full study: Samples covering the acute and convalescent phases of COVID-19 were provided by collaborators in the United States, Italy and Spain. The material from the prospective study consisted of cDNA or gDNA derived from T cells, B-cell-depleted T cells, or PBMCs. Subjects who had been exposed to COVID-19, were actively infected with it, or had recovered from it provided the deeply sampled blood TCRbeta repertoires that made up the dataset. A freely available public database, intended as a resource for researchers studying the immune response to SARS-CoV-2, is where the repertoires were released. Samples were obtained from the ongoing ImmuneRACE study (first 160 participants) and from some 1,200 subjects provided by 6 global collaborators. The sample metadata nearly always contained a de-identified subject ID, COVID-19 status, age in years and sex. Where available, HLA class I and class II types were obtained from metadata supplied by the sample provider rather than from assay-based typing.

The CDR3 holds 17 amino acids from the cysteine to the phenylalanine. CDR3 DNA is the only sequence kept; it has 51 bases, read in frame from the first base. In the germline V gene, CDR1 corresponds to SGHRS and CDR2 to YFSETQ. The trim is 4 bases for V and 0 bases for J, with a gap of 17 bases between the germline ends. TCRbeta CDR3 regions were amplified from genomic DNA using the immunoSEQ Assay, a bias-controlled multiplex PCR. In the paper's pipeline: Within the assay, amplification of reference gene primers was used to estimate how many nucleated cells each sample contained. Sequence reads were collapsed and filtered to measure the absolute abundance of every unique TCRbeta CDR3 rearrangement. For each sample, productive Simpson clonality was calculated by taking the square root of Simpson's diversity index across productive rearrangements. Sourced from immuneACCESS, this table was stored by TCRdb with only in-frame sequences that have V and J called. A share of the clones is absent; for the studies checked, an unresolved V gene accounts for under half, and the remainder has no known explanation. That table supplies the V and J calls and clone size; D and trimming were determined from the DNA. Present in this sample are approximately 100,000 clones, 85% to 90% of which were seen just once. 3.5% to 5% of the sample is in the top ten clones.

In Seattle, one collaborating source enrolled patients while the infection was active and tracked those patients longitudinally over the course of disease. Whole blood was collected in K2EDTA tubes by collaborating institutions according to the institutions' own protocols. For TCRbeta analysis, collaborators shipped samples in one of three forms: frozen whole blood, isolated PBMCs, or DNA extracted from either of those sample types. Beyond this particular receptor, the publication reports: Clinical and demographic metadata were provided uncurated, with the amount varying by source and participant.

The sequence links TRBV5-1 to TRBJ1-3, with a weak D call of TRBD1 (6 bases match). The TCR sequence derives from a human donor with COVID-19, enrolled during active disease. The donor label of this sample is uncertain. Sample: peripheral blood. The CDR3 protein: CASSPTVGGASGNTIYF. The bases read TGCGCCAGCAGCCCAACCGTAGGGGGGGCCTCTGGAAACACCATATATTTT.